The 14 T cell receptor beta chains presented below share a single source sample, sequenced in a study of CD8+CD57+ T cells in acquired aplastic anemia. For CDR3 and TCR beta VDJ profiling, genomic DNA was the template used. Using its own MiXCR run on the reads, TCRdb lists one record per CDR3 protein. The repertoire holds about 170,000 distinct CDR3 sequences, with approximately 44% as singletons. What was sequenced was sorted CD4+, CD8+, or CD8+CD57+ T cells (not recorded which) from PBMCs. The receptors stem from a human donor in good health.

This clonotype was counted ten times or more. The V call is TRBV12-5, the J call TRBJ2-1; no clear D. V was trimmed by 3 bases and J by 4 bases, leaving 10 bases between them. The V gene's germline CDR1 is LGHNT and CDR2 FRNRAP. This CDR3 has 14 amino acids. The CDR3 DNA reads TGTGCTAGTGGTTTTGCTTACCGATACAATGAGCAGTTCTTC. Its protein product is CASGFAYRYNEQFF.

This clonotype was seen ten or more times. In nucleotides, the CDR3 is TGCGCCAGCAACCAGGGGGCAGGTAGTGAGCAGTTCTTC. Protein: CASNQGAGSEQFF. The chain is built from TRBV10-1 and TRBJ2-1; TRBD1 agrees at 8 bases. The CDR3 covers 13 residues. Trimming cost V 7 bases and J 9 bases; bases outside gene matches: 8. CDR1 and CDR2 from the germline V gene are WNHNN and SYGVQD (reference sequence).

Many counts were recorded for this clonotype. CDR3 residues: CASSLSASYEQYF. Here the CDR3 DNA reads TGTGCCAGCAGTTTATCGGCCTCCTACGAGCAGTACTTC. The chain is built from TRBV27 and TRBJ2-7; D uncertain. CDR1 and CDR2 from the germline V gene are MNHEY and SMNVEV (reference sequence). Trimming cost V 0 bases and J 0 bases, with 3 bases left between them. The CDR3 loop spans 13 amino acids.

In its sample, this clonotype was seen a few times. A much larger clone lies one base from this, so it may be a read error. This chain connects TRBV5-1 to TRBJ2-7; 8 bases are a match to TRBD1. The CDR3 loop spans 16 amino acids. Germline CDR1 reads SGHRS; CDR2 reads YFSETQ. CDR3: CASSGRTGIRGYDQYF. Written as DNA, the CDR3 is TGCGCCAGCAGCGGCAGGACAGGGATTAGAGGCTACGATCAGTACTTC.

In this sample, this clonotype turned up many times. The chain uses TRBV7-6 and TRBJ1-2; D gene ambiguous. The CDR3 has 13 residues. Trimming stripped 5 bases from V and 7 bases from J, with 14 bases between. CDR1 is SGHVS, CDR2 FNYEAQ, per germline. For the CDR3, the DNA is TGTGCCAGCAGCCCTCCCGGGGTAGGTGGCTACACCTTC. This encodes CASSPPGVGGYTF.

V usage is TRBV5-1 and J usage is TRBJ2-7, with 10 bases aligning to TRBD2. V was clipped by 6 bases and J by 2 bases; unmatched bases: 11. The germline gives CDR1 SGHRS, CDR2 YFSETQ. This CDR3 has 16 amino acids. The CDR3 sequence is CASKLVTSGPTYEQYF. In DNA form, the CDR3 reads TGCGCCAGCAAGCTGGTGACTAGCGGGCCAACCTACGAGCAGTACTTC.

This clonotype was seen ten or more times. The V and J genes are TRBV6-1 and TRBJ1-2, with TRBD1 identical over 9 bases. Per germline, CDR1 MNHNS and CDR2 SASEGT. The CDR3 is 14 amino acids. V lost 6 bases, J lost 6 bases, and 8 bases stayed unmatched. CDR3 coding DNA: TGTGCCAGCAGGATAGGACAGGGGCTACATGGCTACACCTTC. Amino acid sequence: CASRIGQGLHGYTF.

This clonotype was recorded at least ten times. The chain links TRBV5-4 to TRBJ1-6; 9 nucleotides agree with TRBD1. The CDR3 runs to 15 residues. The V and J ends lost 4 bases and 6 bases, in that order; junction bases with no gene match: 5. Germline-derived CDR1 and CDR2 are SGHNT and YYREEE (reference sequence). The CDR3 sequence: CASSEGQGSNSPLHF. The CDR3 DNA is TGTGCCAGCAGCGAGGGACAGGGAAGTAATTCACCCCTCCACTTT.

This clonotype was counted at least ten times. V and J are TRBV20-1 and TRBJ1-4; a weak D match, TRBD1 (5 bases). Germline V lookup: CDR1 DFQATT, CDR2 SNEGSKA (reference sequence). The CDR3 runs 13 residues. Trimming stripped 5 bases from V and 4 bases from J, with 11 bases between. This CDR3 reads CSASGGNNEKLFF. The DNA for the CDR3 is TGCAGTGCTTCGGGGGGGAATAATGAAAAACTGTTTTTT.

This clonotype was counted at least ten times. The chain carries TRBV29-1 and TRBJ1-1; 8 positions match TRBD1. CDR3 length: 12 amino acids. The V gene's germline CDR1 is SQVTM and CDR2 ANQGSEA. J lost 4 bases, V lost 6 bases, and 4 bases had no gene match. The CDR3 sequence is CSVGQGGTEAFF. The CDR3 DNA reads TGCAGCGTAGGACAGGGTGGCACTGAAGCTTTCTTT.

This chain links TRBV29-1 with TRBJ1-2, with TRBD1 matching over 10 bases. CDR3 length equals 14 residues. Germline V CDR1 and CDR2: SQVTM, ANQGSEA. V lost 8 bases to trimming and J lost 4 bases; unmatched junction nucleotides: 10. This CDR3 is CSSGTGDGTYGYTF. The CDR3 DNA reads TGCAGCTCTGGGACAGGGGACGGTACCTATGGCTACACCTTC.

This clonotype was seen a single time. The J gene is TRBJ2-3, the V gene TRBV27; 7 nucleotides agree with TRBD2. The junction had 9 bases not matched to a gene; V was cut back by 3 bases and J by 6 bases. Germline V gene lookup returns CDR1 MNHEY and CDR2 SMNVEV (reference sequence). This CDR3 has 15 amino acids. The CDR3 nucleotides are TGTGCCAGCAGTTTTCTGGCGGGAGTAGCCGATACGCAGTATTTT. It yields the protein CASSFLAGVADTQYF.

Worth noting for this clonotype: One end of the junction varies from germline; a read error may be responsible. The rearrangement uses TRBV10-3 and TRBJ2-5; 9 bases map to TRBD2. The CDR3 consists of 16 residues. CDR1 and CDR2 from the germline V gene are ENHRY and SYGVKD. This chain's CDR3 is CASSRKVAGGQETQYF. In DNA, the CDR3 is TGTGCCAGCAGTCGGAAAGTCGCGGGGGGGCAAGAGACCCAGTACTTC.

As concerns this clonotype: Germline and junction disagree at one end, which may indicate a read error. CDR3 amino acids: CASSATPVPAGGPDEQLF. The DNA of the CDR3 is TGTGCCAGCAGCGCCACCCCTGTACCAGCGGGGGGGCCGGATGAGCAGCTCTTC. The rearrangement joins TRBV13 to TRBJ2-1; 10 nucleotides line up with TRBD2. The CDR3 loop spans 18 amino acids. Germline V gene data show CDR1 as PRHDT and CDR2 as FYEKMQ (reference sequence).